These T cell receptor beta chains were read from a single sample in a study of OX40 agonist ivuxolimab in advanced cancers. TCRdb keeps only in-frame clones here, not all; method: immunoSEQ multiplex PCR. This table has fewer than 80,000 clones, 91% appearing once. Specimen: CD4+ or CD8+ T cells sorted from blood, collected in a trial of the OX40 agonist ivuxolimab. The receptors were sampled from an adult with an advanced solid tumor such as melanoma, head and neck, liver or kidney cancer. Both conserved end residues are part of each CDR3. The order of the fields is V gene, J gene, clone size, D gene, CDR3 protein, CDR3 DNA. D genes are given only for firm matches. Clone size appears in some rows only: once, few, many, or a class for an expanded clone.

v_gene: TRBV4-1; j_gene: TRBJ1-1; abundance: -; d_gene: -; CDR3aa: CASSPLGDTEAFF; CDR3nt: TGCGCCAGCAGTCCTCTCGGGGACACTGAAGCTTTCTTT
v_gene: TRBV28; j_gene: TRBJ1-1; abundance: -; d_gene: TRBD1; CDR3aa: CASSSPRTGPNTEAFF; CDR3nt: TGTGCCAGCAGTTCCCCCCGGACAGGGCCGAACACTGAAGCTTTCTTT
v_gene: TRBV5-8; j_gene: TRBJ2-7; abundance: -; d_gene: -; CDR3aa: CASSFRDNSYEQYF; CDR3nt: TGTGCCAGCAGCTTCCGGGACAACTCCTACGAGCAGTACTTC
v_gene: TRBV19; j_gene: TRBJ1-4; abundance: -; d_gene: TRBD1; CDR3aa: CASSIVRDRVEVLFF; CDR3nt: TGTGCCAGTAGTATAGTACGGGACAGGGTGGAAGTGCTGTTTTTT
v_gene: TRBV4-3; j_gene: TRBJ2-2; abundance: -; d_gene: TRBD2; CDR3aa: CASSQDRRLAAATGELFF; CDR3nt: TGCGCCAGCAGCCAAGATCGGAGACTAGCGGCTGCCACCGGGGAGCTGTTTTTT
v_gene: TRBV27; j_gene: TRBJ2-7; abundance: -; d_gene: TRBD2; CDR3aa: CASSLTASGRAQYF; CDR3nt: TGTGCCAGCAGTTTAACGGCTAGCGGGAGGGCGCAGTACTTC
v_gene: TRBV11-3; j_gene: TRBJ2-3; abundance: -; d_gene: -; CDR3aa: CASSLGPYPTDTQYF; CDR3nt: TGTGCCAGCAGCCTCGGACCTTATCCCACAGATACGCAGTATTTT
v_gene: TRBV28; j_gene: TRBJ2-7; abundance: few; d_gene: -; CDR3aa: CASSSPDSGPSYEQYF; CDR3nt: TGTGCCAGCAGTTCCCCAGATAGCGGTCCCTCCTACGAGCAGTACTTC
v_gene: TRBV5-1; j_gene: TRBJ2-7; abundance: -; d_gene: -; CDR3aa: CASSLASYEQYF; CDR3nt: TGCGCCAGCAGCTTGGCCTCCTACGAGCAGTACTTC
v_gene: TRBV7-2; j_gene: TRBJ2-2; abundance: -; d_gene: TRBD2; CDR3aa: CASSLERERLGELFF; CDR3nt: TGTGCCAGCAGCTTAGAGCGGGAGCGACTTGGGGAGCTGTTTTTT
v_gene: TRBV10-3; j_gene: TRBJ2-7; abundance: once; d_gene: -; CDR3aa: CAISLPGPHYEQYF; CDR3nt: TGTGCCATCAGTCTTCCGGGACCACACTACGAGCAGTACTTC
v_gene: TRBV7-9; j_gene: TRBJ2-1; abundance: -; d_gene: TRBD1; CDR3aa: CASRPNRDRGYNEQFF; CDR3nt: TGTGCCAGCAGACCAAACCGGGACAGGGGCTACAATGAGCAGTTCTTC
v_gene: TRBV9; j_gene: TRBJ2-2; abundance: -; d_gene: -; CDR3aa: CASSPAGHNSGELFF; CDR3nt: TGTGCCAGCAGTCCCGCGGGGCATAACTCCGGGGAGCTGTTTTTT
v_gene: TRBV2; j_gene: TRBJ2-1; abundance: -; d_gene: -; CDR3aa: CASSVRGSSYNEQFF; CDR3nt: TGTGCCAGCAGTGTACGGGGAAGCTCCTACAATGAGCAGTTCTTC
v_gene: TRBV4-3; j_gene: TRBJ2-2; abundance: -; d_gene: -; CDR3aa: CASSQEGAGSGGELFF; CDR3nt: TGCGCCAGCAGCCAAGAAGGGGCGGGAAGTGGAGGGGAGCTGTTTTTT
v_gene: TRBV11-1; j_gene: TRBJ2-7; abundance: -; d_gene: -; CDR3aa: CASSGIREPYEQYF; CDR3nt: TGTGCCAGCAGCGGCATCAGGGAGCCCTATGAGCAGTACTTC
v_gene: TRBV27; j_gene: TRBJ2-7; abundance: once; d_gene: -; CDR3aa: CASSYRDGGYEQYF; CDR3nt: TGTGCCAGCAGTTACCGCGATGGTGGCTACGAGCAGTACTTC
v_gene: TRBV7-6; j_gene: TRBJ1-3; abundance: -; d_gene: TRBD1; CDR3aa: CASSYGTGIRGNTIYF; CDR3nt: TGTGCCAGCAGCTACGGGACAGGGATTAGGGGAAACACCATATATTTT
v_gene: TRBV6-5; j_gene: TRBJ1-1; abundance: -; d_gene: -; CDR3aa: CASNAQGNYGEAFF; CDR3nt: TGTGCCAGCAACGCACAGGGTAATTATGGTGAAGCTTTCTTT
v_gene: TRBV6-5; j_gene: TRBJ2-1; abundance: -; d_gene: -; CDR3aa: CASSSHNEQFF; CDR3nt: TGTGCCAGCAGTTCTCACAATGAGCAGTTCTTC
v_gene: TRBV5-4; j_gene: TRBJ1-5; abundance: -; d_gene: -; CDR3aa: CASSLAGGSNQPQHF; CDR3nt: TGTGCCAGCAGCTTGGCCGGGGGCAGCAATCAGCCCCAGCATTTT
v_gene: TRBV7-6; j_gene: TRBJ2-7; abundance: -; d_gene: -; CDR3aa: CASSLSAGLSYEQYF; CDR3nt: TGTGCCAGCAGCTTATCGGCAGGCCTATCCTACGAGCAGTACTTC
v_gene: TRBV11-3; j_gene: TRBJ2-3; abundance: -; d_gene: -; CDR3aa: CASSLAGELITDTQYF; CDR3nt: TGTGCCAGCAGCCTAGCCGGGGAGTTGATCACAGATACGCAGTATTTT
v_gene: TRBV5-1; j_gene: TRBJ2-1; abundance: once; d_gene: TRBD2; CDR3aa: CASSLNREGPYNEQFF; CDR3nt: TGCGCCAGCAGCTTGAACCGGGAGGGCCCCTACAATGAGCAGTTCTTC
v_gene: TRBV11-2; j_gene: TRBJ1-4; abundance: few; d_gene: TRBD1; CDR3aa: CASSWAGGEEKLFF; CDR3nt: TGTGCCAGCAGCTGGGCAGGGGGGGAGGAAAAACTGTTTTTT
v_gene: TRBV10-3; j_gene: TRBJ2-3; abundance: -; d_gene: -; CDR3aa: CAISMGGATDTQYF; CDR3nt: TGTGCCATCAGTATGGGTGGGGCCACAGATACGCAGTATTTT